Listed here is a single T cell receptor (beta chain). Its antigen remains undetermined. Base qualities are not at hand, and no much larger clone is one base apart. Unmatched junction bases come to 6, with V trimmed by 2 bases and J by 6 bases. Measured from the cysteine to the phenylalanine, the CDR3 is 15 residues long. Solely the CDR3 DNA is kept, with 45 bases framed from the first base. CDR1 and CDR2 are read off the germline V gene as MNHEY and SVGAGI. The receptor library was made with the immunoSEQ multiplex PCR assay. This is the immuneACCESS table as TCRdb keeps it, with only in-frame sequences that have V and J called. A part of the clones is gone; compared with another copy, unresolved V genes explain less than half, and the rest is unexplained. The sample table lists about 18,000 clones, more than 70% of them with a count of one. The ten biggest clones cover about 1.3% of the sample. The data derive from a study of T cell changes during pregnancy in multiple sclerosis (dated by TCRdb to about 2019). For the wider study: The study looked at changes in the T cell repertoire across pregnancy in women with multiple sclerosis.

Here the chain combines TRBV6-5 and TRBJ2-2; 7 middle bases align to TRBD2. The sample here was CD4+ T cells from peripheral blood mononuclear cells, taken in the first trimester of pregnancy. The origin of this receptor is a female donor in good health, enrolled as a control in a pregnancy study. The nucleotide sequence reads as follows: TGTGCCAGCAGTTACCTGCGGGGGAATGCCGGGGAGCTGTTTTTT. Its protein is CASSYLRGNAGELFF.